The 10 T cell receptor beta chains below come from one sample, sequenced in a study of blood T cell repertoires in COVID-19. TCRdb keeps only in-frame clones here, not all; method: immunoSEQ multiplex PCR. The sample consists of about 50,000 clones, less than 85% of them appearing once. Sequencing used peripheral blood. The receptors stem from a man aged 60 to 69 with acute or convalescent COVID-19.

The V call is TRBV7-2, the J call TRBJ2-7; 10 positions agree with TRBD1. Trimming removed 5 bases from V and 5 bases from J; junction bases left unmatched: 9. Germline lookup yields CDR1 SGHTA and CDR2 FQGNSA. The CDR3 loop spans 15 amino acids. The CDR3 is CASSPGDRGRNEQYF. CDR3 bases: TGTGCCAGCAGCCCTGGGGACAGGGGTAGAAACGAGCAGTACTTC. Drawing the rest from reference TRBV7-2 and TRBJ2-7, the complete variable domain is GAGVSQSPSNKVTEKGKDVELRCDPISGHTALYWYRQSLGQGLEFLIYFQGNSAPDKSGLPSDRFSAERTGGSVSTLTIQRTQQEDSAVYLCASSPGDRGRNEQYFGPGTRLTVT.

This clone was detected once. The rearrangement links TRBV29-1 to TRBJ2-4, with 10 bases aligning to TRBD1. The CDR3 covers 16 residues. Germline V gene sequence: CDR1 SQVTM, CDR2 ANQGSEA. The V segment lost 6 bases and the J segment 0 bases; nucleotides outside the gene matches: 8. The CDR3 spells CSVRDRGSLAKNIQYF. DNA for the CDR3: TGCAGCGTGCGGGACAGGGGTTCATTAGCCAAAAACATTCAGTACTTC.

CDR3 in amino acids: CASSELAGESGELFF. The CDR3 DNA reads TGTGCCAGCAGTGAACTAGCGGGGGAGTCCGGGGAGCTGTTTTTT. This chain links TRBV2 with TRBJ2-2; 10 nucleotides align to TRBD2. Germline CDR1 is SNHLY and CDR2 is FYNNEI. The CDR3 covers 15 residues. The V gene end was trimmed by 2 bases and the J gene end by 6 bases; junction bases not matched to a gene: 3.

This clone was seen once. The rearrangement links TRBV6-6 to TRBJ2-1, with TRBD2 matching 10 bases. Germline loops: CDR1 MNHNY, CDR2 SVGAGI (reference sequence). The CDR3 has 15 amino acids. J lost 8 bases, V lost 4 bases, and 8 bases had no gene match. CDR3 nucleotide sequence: TGTGCCAGCAGTTTCCTAAGCGGGGGGGACGATGAGCAGTTCTTC. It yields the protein CASSFLSGGDDEQFF.

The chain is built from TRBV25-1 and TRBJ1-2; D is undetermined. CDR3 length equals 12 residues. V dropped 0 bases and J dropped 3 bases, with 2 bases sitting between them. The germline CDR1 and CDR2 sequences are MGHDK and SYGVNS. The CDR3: CASSEYYYGYTF. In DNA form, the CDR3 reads TGTGCCAGCAGTGAATACTACTATGGCTACACCTTC.

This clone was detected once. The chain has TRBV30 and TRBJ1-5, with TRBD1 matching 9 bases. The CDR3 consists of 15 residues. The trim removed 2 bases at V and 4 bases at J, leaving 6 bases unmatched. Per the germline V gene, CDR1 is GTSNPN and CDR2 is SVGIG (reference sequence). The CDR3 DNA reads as TGTGCCTGGAGTCCCGGGACAGGGTATAATCAGCCCCAGCATTTT. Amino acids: CAWSPGTGYNQPQHF.

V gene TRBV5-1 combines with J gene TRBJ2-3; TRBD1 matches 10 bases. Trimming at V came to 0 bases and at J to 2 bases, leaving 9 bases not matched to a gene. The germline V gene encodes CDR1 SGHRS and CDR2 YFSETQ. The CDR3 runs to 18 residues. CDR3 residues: CASSLASRDRGHTDTQYF. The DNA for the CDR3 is TGCGCCAGCAGCTTGGCGTCCCGGGACAGGGGTCACACAGATACGCAGTATTTT.

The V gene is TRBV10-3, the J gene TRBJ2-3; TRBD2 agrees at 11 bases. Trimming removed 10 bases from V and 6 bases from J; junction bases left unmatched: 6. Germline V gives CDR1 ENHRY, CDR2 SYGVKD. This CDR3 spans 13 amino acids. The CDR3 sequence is CATLAGGHDTQYF. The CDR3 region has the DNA TGTGCCACCCTAGCGGGGGGCCACGATACGCAGTATTTT.

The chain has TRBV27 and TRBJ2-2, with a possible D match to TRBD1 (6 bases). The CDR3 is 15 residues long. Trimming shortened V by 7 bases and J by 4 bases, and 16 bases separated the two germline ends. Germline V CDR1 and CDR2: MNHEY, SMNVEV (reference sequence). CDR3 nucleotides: TGTGCCAGCAACTCTAGGGGGATCCTCACCGGGGAGCTGTTTTTT. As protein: CASNSRGILTGELFF.

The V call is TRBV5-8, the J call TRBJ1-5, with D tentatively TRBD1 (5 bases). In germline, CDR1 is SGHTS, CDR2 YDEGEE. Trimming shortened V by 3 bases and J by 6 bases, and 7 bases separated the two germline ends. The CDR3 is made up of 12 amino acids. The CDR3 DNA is TGTGCCAGCAGCTCCGGGGGTCAGCCCCAGCATTTT. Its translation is CASSSGGQPQHF. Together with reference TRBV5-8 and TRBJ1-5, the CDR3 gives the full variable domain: EAGVTQSPTHLIKTRGQQATLRCSPISGHTSVYWYQQALGLGLQFLLWYDEGEERNRGNFPPRFSGRQFPNYSSELNVNALELEDSALYLCASSSGGQPQHFGDGTRLSIL.